Presented here are 9 T cell receptor beta chains from one specimen sequenced in a study of early T cells in non-severe SARS-CoV-2 infection. TCRdb redid the calling of the 5' RACE reads with MiXCR, one entry per CDR3 protein. This sample yields more than 20,000 distinct CDR3 sequences, of which about 5.2% are seen a single time; roughly a tenth belongs to the top ten. Sequenced input: whole blood. These TCRs come from an adult who was a healthcare worker with PCR-confirmed SARS-CoV-2 infection or an uninfected control (not recorded which).

The rearrangement uses TRBV7-8 and TRBJ1-1; tentatively, D is TRBD1 (6 bases). V was shortened by 0 bases and J by 0 bases, with 8 bases between the two germline ends. The CDR3 contains 15 residues. Germline V gives CDR1 SGHVS, CDR2 FQNEAQ. CDR3 amino acids: CASSLARGLNTEAFF. The CDR3 bases are TGTGCCAGCAGCTTAGCGCGGGGGCTGAACACTGAAGCTTTCTTT.

This clonotype is deemed medium-sized. The chain couples TRBV7-2 to TRBJ2-1; 10 bases fit TRBD2. Germline V lookup: CDR1 SGHTA, CDR2 FQGNSA. V dropped 2 bases and J dropped 7; count of bases not matched to a gene: 5. CDR3 length: 15 residues. The CDR3 region is CASSLLAGVSNEQFF. CDR3 in DNA: TGTGCCAGCAGCTTACTAGCGGGAGTGTCAAATGAGCAGTTCTTC. Complete variable domain (other parts from reference TRBV7-2 and TRBJ2-1): GAGVSQSPSNKVTEKGKDVELRCDPISGHTALYWYRQSLGQGLEFLIYFQGNSAPDKSGLPSDRFSAERTGGSVSTLTIQRTQQEDSAVYLCASSLLAGVSNEQFFGPGTRLTVL.

The J gene is TRBJ2-7, the V gene TRBV10-2; D unresolved. Germline CDR1 and CDR2: WSHSY and SAAADI. The CDR3 extends over 11 amino acids. Deletions cut 6 bases from V and 3 bases from J, with 6 bases between. This CDR3 reads CASSPHYEQYF. Written as DNA, the CDR3 is TGCGCCAGCAGCCCCCACTACGAGCAGTACTTC.

This clonotype was recorded many times. The genes are TRBV7-8 and TRBJ2-1; the D gene is possibly TRBD1 (6 bases). Germline V gene data show CDR1 as SGHVS and CDR2 as FQNEAQ. V lost 5 bases and J lost 7, with 18 bases in between. This CDR3 spans 15 amino acids. The CDR3 reads CASSITGTRGNEQFF. CDR3 sequence (DNA): TGTGCCAGCAGCATCACCGGGACAAGGGGGAATGAGCAGTTCTTC. Full variable domain (remainder filled in from reference TRBV7-8 and TRBJ2-1): GAGVSQSPRYKVAKRGQDVALRCDPISGHVSLFWYQQALGQGPEFLTYFQNEAQLDKSGLPSDRFFAERPEGSVSTLKIQRTQQEDSAVYLCASSITGTRGNEQFFGPGTRLTVL.

The chain links TRBV5-1 to TRBJ2-2; the match to TRBD2 covers 8 bases. This CDR3 region has 14 residues. V lost 2 bases to trimming and J lost 15 bases; unmatched junction nucleotides: 12. In germline, CDR1 is SGHRS, CDR2 YFSETQ. The CDR3 bases are TGCGCCAGCAGCTTACCCCCTGCGGTAGCGGGATTGTTTTTT. Amino acids: CASSLPPAVAGLFF. Complete variable domain (other parts from reference TRBV5-1 and TRBJ2-2): KAGVTQTPRYLIKTRGQQVTLSCSPISGHRSVSWYQQTPGQGLQFLFEYFSETQRNKGNFPGRFSGRQFSNSRSEMNVSTLELGDSALYLCASSLPPAVAGLFFGEGSRLTVL.

This clonotype was counted ten times or more. The chain is built from TRBV6-5 and TRBJ1-2; 7 bases line up with TRBD1. The germline CDR1 and CDR2 sequences are MNHEY and SVGAGI. With 0 bases clipped from V and 6 bases from J, the junction kept 19 bases outside the gene matches. This CDR3 comprises 19 residues. CDR3 sequence: CASSYSKGTELIQKHGYTF. CDR3 DNA sequence: TGTGCCAGCAGTTACTCGAAAGGGACAGAACTTATTCAGAAACATGGCTACACCTTC.

This clonotype was picked up a small number of times. The CDR3 spells CASRGTGSQPQHF. The CDR3, as DNA: TGTGCCAGCAGGGGAACAGGGTCGCAGCCCCAGCATTTT. The V gene is TRBV12-3 or TRBV12-4, the J gene TRBJ1-5, with D maybe TRBD1 (6 bases). The CDR3 spans 13 residues. Trimming removed 6 bases from V and 7 bases from J, with 13 bases in between.

This clonotype was observed a handful of times. J is TRBJ1-4 and V is TRBV12-3 or TRBV12-4, with no clear D. This CDR3 spans 14 amino acids. Trimming took 6 bases from V and 7 from J, leaving 15 bases between them. CDR3 protein: CASSPDGLGEKLFF. Written as DNA, the CDR3 is TGTGCCAGCAGCCCCGACGGGCTTGGTGAAAAACTGTTTTTT.

Many counts were recorded for this clonotype. J is TRBJ2-7 and V is TRBV20-1; 11 bases are shared with TRBD1. Germline V gene lookup returns CDR1 DFQATT and CDR2 SNEGSKA (reference sequence). With 3 bases clipped from V and 2 bases from J, the junction kept 3 bases outside the gene matches. The CDR3 runs to 14 residues. The CDR3 DNA sequence: TGCAGTGCTAGTCGGACAGGGGGCCCCTACGAGCAGTACTTC. This encodes CSASRTGGPYEQYF.